This entry concerns a single T cell receptor beta chain. Antigen specificity is unknown. One entry per CDR3 protein results from TCRdb running MiXCR on the 5' RACE reads. The sample has roughly 490,000 distinct CDR3 sequences; roughly an eighth are singletons. Looked up from germline, CDR1 is SGHAT and CDR2 is FQNNGV. Unmatched junction bases numbered 17, after V lost 4 bases and J lost 5 bases. This CDR3 spans 18 amino acids. This record comes from a study of identical twins. Study-wide results and limits: Reduced insertions were recorded for abundant cord blood beta clonotypes, with no such pattern in memory repertoires. Modeled out-of-frame TCR alpha sharing in monozygotic twins fell below observed levels.

The sample also formed part of further work on yellow fever vaccine responses in identical twins.

This TCR derives from a young woman in good health. The chain employs TRBV11-2 and TRBJ2-5; 9 positions match TRBD1. Specimen: CD4+ T cells sorted from blood. CDR3: CASSYPGTGLPGRETQYF. The CDR3 DNA follows: TGTGCCAGCAGCTACCCCGGGACAGGGCTTCCGGGGAGGGAGACCCAGTACTTC.